The entry below describes one T cell receptor beta chain. TCRdb re-derived calls from the RACE reads in MiXCR, one entry per CDR3 protein. The table records 85,000 to 100,000 distinct CDR3 sequences, around 25% of them present only once. This sample is drawn from a study of human T cells and chemical hapten exposure. CDR1 is SEHNR, CDR2 FQNEAQ, per germline (reference sequence). V was trimmed by 1 base and J by 7 bases, leaving 11 bases between them. CDR3 size: 14 residues. Time point defined: patch test 3, about 24 weeks after DPC sensitization. Treatment reported: therapeutic diphenylcyclopropenone sensitization with weekly scalp DPC.

This clonotype originated in a man aged 40-49 years with alopecia areata. Some clones in this sample may be carry-over from other donors' samples. The specimen was whole blood, collected in connection with sensitization to the hapten diphenylcyclopropenone (DPC). The chain joins TRBV7-9 to TRBJ2-1; TRBD2 is a possible D gene (6 bases). The CDR3, as DNA: TGTGCCAGCAGCTTAGTAGGTGCGGGGAATGAGCAGTTCTTC. Translation gives CASSLVGAGNEQFF.